This passage covers 26 T cell receptor beta chains from one sample sequenced in a study of blood T cell repertoires in COVID-19. Here immunoSEQ multiplex PCR was the method, and the copy in TCRdb shows in-frame clones only, minus some. The sample lists a few hundred thousand clones; roughly 90% were seen once. Sequencing was performed on peripheral blood. Every receptor here comes from a man in his forties or fifties with acute or convalescent COVID-19.

The CDR3 is CASSQVERETQYF. CDR3 DNA: TGTGCCAGCAGCCAAGTGGAGCGGGAGACCCAGTACTTC. The genes are TRBV3-1 (or the pseudogene TRBV3-2) and TRBJ2-5; a possible D gene is TRBD2 (5 bases). In germline, CDR1 is LGHDT, CDR2 YNNKEL (reference sequence). This CDR3 contains 13 residues. V lost 1 base and J 5 bases, leaving 8 bases between the germline ends.

V usage is TRBV25-1 and J usage is TRBJ1-2; D not resolved. Germline CDR1 and CDR2: MGHDK and SYGVNS. CDR3 length: 11 residues. Trimming pared 4 bases from V and 4 bases from J, leaving 4 bases between. The CDR3 DNA reads as TGTGCCAGCAGTGCCTCCTATGGCTACACCTTC. Protein: CASSASYGYTF.

The gene calls are TRBV29-1 and TRBJ1-2, with TRBD1 as a possible D gene (5 bases). V shed 7 bases and J shed 4 bases, with 13 bases lying between them. Germline V gene sequence: CDR1 SQVTM, CDR2 ANQGSEA. The CDR3 contains 12 residues. The CDR3 coding sequence is TGCAGCGCTAAGGGGACTCTCTATGGCTACACCTTC. This translates into CSAKGTLYGYTF.

The gene calls are TRBV28 and TRBJ2-1, with TRBD1 matching over 8 bases. The germline V gene encodes CDR1 MDHEN and CDR2 SYDVKM. Germline trimming cut 5 bases from V and 7 bases from J; bases unmatched to any gene: 7. This CDR3 comprises 14 residues. CDR3 DNA sequence: TGTGCCAGCAGTGTGGACAGGGCGGGGAATGAGCAGTTCTTC. This sequence encodes CASSVDRAGNEQFF.

The count of this clone is one. The V and J genes are TRBV6-1 and TRBJ1-1; 9 bases map to TRBD1. Per germline, CDR1 MNHNS and CDR2 SASEGT. The J segment lost 7 bases and the V segment lost 5 bases, leaving 11 bases of the junction unmatched. CDR3 length equals 15 residues. The CDR3 protein is CASSPRGTGQHEAFF. The CDR3 coding sequence is TGTGCCAGCAGTCCACGCGGGACAGGGCAGCATGAAGCTTTCTTT.

The J gene is TRBJ2-2, the V gene TRBV11-3; D unclear. Trimming shortened V by 0 bases and J by 7 bases, and 9 bases separated the two germline ends. The CDR3 has 14 amino acids. Germline loops: CDR1 SGHNT, CDR2 YENEEA. As DNA, the CDR3 is TGTGCCAGCAGCTTAGACCCATCGGGCGGGGAGCTGTTTTTT. Its translation: CASSLDPSGGELFF.

The gene calls are TRBV19 and TRBJ2-5; 12 nucleotides agree with TRBD1. The germline gives CDR1 LNHDA, CDR2 SQIVND (reference sequence). Losses at the gene ends were 4 bases for V and 4 bases for J; bases not matched to a gene: 4. CDR3 length equals 15 residues. CDR3 in amino acids: CASSTGTGGGETQYF. Here the CDR3 DNA reads TGTGCCAGTAGTACCGGGACAGGGGGCGGAGAGACCCAGTACTTC.

The CDR3 region has the DNA TGTGCCAGTAGTACAGCGGGGGCCGCCTACAATGAGCAGTTCTTC. It specifies CASSTAGAAYNEQFF. This chain joins TRBV19 and TRBJ2-1; 8 positions agree with TRBD2. The V segment lost 4 bases and the J segment 2 bases; nucleotides outside the gene matches: 4. The germline CDR1 and CDR2 sequences are LNHDA and SQIVND (reference sequence). CDR3 length equals 15 residues.

The chain is built from TRBV19 and TRBJ2-4, with no clear D. V was cut by 6 bases and J by 0 bases, with 9 bases left in between. CDR3 length equals 14 residues. Germline V gene sequence: CDR1 LNHDA, CDR2 SQIVND (reference sequence). CDR3 nucleotides: TGTGCCAGTAGCGCCCAGGAAGCCAAAAACATTCAGTACTTC. This gives the protein CASSAQEAKNIQYF.

The gene calls are TRBV2 and TRBJ2-2, with a tentative D call TRBD2 (6 bases). The germline V gene has CDR1 SNHLY and CDR2 FYNNEI. This CDR3 contains 15 residues. With 4 bases removed from V and 6 bases from J, the gap between germline ends came to 15 bases. CDR3 sequence reads: CASSGWVGGAGELFF. CDR3 nucleotides: TGTGCCAGCAGTGGATGGGTCGGGGGAGCCGGGGAGCTGTTTTTT.

This clone has a single count. The CDR3 DNA follows: TGTGCCAGCAGTTACTCGACAGGGGGCGCCTACAATGAGCAGTTCTTC. Its protein product is CASSYSTGGAYNEQFF. The chain has TRBV6-5 and TRBJ2-1, with TRBD1 identical over 10 bases. CDR1 is MNHEY, CDR2 SVGAGI, per germline. The V and J ends lost 0 bases and 2 bases, in that order; junction bases with no gene match: 1. The length of the CDR3 is 16 residues.

In its sample, this clone was seen once. The J gene is TRBJ1-5, the V gene TRBV18; tentative D call: TRBD1 (5 bases). V gave up 0 bases and J gave up 9 bases, with 15 bases separating them. The CDR3 sequence is 15 residues long. The germline V gene encodes CDR1 KGHSH and CDR2 LQKENI. Written as DNA, the CDR3 is TGTGCCAGCTCACCACCGAGTGGGGGGGGTGGGCCCCAGCATTTT. Translation: CASSPPSGGGGPQHF.

The rearrangement joins TRBV13 to TRBJ2-7; 10 nucleotides agree with TRBD2. Germline V gene sequence: CDR1 PRHDT, CDR2 FYEKMQ (reference sequence). J was trimmed by 4 bases and V by 5 bases; bases with no gene match: 2. The CDR3 sequence is 13 residues long. As DNA, the CDR3 is TGTGCCAGCAGCGGGACTAGCGCGTACGAGCAGTACTTC. Amino acid sequence: CASSGTSAYEQYF.

The gene calls are TRBV7-9 and TRBJ1-4; 7 bases are shared with TRBD1. Trimming removed 4 bases from V and 7 bases from J; junction bases left unmatched: 9. Germline assignment: CDR1 SEHNR and CDR2 FQNEAQ (reference sequence). The CDR3 runs 15 residues. In DNA, the CDR3 is TGTGCCAGCAGCTCGTACAGGGGCCAGCGTGAAAAACTGTTTTTT. Amino acids: CASSSYRGQREKLFF.

J is TRBJ2-3 and V is TRBV3-1 (or the pseudogene TRBV3-2); TRBD2 matches at 7 bases. The CDR3 runs to 14 residues. CDR1 is LGHDT and CDR2 is YNNKEL in the germline V gene (reference sequence). V shed 4 bases and J 6 bases; nucleotides not matched to a gene: 7. CDR3 nucleotides: TGTGCCAGCAGCCCGAGGACTAGGTGGGATACGCAGTATTTT. Protein: CASSPRTRWDTQYF.

The CDR3 coding sequence is TGTGCCAGCAGTACTGGCCCAGGGGTCGGGTCCTACAATGAGCAGTTCTTC. Protein: CASSTGPGVGSYNEQFF. The gene calls are TRBV27 and TRBJ2-1; D might be TRBD1 (6 bases). Between the trimmed V and J ends, which lost 5 bases and 1 base, there was a span of 18 bases. Germline-derived CDR1 and CDR2 are MNHEY and SMNVEV (reference sequence). CDR3 length equals 17 residues.

The genes are TRBV5-6 and TRBJ1-2; 9 positions agree with TRBD1. CDR1 SGHDT and CDR2 YYEEEE come from the germline V gene. The CDR3 length is 15 residues. Germline trimming cut 3 bases from V and 7 bases from J; bases unmatched to any gene: 10. The CDR3, as DNA: TGTGCCAGCAGCTCAAGTTTAACAGGGGGCGGTGGCTACACCTTC. As protein: CASSSSLTGGGGYTF. The full variable domain, in which reference TRBV5-6 and TRBJ1-2 provide the parts outside the CDR3, is DAGVTQSPTHLIKTRGQQVTLRCSPKSGHDTVSWYQQALGQGPQFIFQYYEEEERQRGNFPDRFSGHQFPNYSSELNVNALLLGDSALYLCASSSSLTGGGGYTFGSGTRLTVV.

The CDR3 sequence is CASSQGSQRPNEQFF. For the CDR3, the DNA is TGCGCCAGCAGCCAAGGGTCCCAGCGACCCAATGAGCAGTTCTTC. The gene calls are TRBV4-1 and TRBJ2-1; D gene uncertain. This CDR3 contains 15 residues. The ends were cut back, 1 base at V and 6 bases at J, with 13 bases in the middle. In germline, CDR1 is MGHRA, CDR2 YSYEKL.

The chain couples TRBV19 to TRBJ1-3; D call uncertain. V was trimmed by 3 bases and J by 0 bases, leaving 6 bases between them. CDR3 size: 14 residues. Germline CDR1 is LNHDA and CDR2 is SQIVND (reference sequence). CDR3 DNA: TGTGCCAGTAGTATCGGGTCCTCTGGAAACACCATATATTTT. It encodes CASSIGSSGNTIYF.

V gene TRBV5-1 combines with J gene TRBJ1-2; 7 nucleotides line up with TRBD1. Germline loops: CDR1 SGHRS, CDR2 YFSETQ. J was trimmed by 5 bases and V by 4 bases; bases with no gene match: 8. CDR3 length: 14 amino acids. Here the CDR3 reads CASSPRDSPYGYTF. Here the CDR3 DNA reads TGCGCCAGCAGCCCACGGGACAGCCCTTATGGCTACACCTTC.

This clone was detected only a few times. The rearrangement joins TRBV5-1 to TRBJ1-2; possible D gene TRBD1, 6 bases. The length of the CDR3 is 13 residues. CDR1 is SGHRS, CDR2 YFSETQ, per germline. Deletions cut 3 bases from V and 2 bases from J, with 8 bases between. The CDR3 sequence is CASSWDTNYGYTF. The CDR3 coding sequence is TGCGCCAGCAGCTGGGACACCAACTATGGCTACACCTTC.

Comment on this clone: Other nucleotide sequences in the sample specify the same CDR3. V gene TRBV3-1 (or the pseudogene TRBV3-2) combines with J gene TRBJ1-2, with 11 positions matching TRBD1. Trimming removed 3 bases from V and 4 bases from J; junction bases left unmatched: 4. This CDR3 spans 15 amino acids. The germline V gene encodes CDR1 LGHDT and CDR2 YNNKEL (reference sequence). CDR3 residues: CASSQGTGGGYGYTF. The CDR3 nucleotides read TGTGCCAGCAGCCAGGGGACAGGGGGGGGCTATGGCTACACCTTC.

In regard to this clone: The junction departs from germline at one end; a sequencing error may be responsible. This rearrangement joins TRBV7-7 to TRBJ1-6; no definite D call. This CDR3 has 14 amino acids. Germline V lookup: CDR1 SSHAT, CDR2 FNYEAQ (reference sequence). The CDR3: CASSLGGINSPLHF. The CDR3 nucleotides read TGTGCTAGCAGCTTAGGAGGGATTAATTCACCCCTCCACTTT.

V gene TRBV6-5 combines with J gene TRBJ2-2, with TRBD1 matching 8 bases. Trimming at V came to 4 bases and at J to 7 bases, leaving 5 bases not matched to a gene. From germline, CDR1 is MNHEY and CDR2 SVGAGI. This CDR3 is built from 14 residues. CDR3 bases: TGTGCCAGCAGTTCAGGACAGGGAGACGGGGAGCTGTTTTTT. Residues: CASSSGQGDGELFF.

The count of this clone is one. This chain uses TRBV29-1 with TRBJ1-2, with D possibly matching TRBD1 (6 bases). V was clipped by 5 bases and J by 13 bases, with 17 bases between them. The CDR3 consists of 11 residues. The germline gives CDR1 SQVTM, CDR2 ANQGSEA. The CDR3 DNA reads TGCAGCGTTTATAGGCAGGGGATACCCACCTTC. Its protein product is CSVYRQGIPTF.

This chain links TRBV6-5 with TRBJ1-6; D is unresolved. With 6 bases removed from V and 9 bases from J, the gap between germline ends came to 9 bases. Germline values: CDR1 MNHEY, CDR2 SVGAGI. This CDR3 spans 12 amino acids. CDR3 DNA: TGTGCCAGCAGGGCAGAACGTTCACCCCTCCACTTT. Residues: CASRAERSPLHF.